A single sample gave rise to the 17 T cell receptor beta chains below, sequenced in a study of beta chain features in type 1 diabetes. Reverse transcription of all isolated RNA meant that expressed TCRB transcripts were sequenced. Some clones are missing from TCRdb's copy, which holds only in-frame ones; the method was immunoSEQ multiplex PCR. The profile shows about 360,000 clones, 10% to 15% of them singletons. The sequenced material came from naive CD4+ T cells from blood. The receptors derive from a man aged 18 to 30 in good health.

This clone turned up a few times. The sample has other DNA sequences that encode this CDR3 too. The rearrangement links TRBV28 to TRBJ1-1, with 9 bases aligning to TRBD1. The CDR3 spans 14 residues. V was clipped by 4 bases and J by 3 bases; unmatched bases: 3. Germline V gene data show CDR1 as MDHEN and CDR2 as SYDVKM. The DNA of the CDR3 is TGTGCCAGCAGTTCGGGACAGGGTGACACTGAAGCTTTCTTT. This sequence encodes CASSSGQGDTEAFF. Variable domain in full (rest from reference TRBV28 and TRBJ1-1): DVKVTQSSRYLVKRTGEKVFLECVQDMDHENMFWYRQDPGLGLRLIYFSYDVKMKEKGDIPEGYSVSREKKERFSLILESASTNQTSMYLCASSSGQGDTEAFFGQGTRLTVV.

This chain links TRBV6-1 with TRBJ2-5, with a weak D call TRBD2 (6 bases). V was clipped by 3 bases and J by 5 bases, with 19 bases between them. The CDR3 has 16 amino acids. Germline lookup yields CDR1 MNHNS and CDR2 SASEGT. The CDR3 here is CASSEFQPGDGETQYF. The CDR3 DNA reads TGTGCCAGCAGTGAGTTTCAACCGGGAGACGGCGAGACCCAGTACTTC.

The chain has TRBV5-4 and TRBJ1-2, with 10 bases that match TRBD1. In germline, CDR1 is SGHNT, CDR2 YYREEE (reference sequence). J gave up 8 bases and V 4 bases, and 8 bases lay outside the gene matches. The CDR3 has 14 residues. The CDR3 DNA follows: TGTGCCAGCAGCATAGGACAGGGGGAAGGGGGCTACACCTTC. Amino acid sequence: CASSIGQGEGGYTF.

This clone was detected only a few times. This sequence joins TRBV27 and TRBJ1-5; 8 bases line up with TRBD1. CDR1 MNHEY and CDR2 SMNVEV come from the germline V gene (reference sequence). The ends lost 5 bases at V and 5 bases at J; junction bases unmatched: 2. The CDR3 sequence is 13 residues long. This CDR3 is CASSTDRDQPQHF. CDR3 nucleotide sequence: TGTGCCAGCAGTACGGACAGGGATCAGCCCCAGCATTTT.

The chain is built from TRBV13 and TRBJ2-2, with D perhaps matching TRBD2 (6 bases). Germline assignment: CDR1 PRHDT and CDR2 FYEKMQ (reference sequence). V was trimmed by 2 bases and J by 3 bases, leaving 10 bases between them. This CDR3 has 15 amino acids. The CDR3 loop reads CASSLTGRDTGELFF. The CDR3, as DNA: TGTGCCAGCAGCTTAACCGGGAGAGACACCGGGGAGCTGTTTTTT.

This chain joins TRBV7-9 and TRBJ2-5; D not certain. This CDR3 contains 14 residues. Trimming removed 1 base from V and 5 bases from J, with 11 bases in between. Looked up from germline, CDR1 is SEHNR and CDR2 is FQNEAQ (reference sequence). The CDR3 spells CASSLEVTRETQYF. The DNA of the CDR3 is TGTGCCAGCAGCTTAGAAGTGACGAGGGAGACCCAGTACTTC.

The chain combines TRBV5-6 with TRBJ1-5, with D perhaps TRBD1 (6 bases). CDR3 length: 14 amino acids. V was pared by 1 base and J by 6 bases, with 11 bases between. In germline, CDR1 is SGHDT, CDR2 YYEEEE. This CDR3 is CASSLRGGVQPQHF. In DNA, the CDR3 is TGTGCCAGCAGCTTGCGGGGGGGCGTTCAGCCCCAGCATTTT.

The chain joins TRBV5-6 to TRBJ2-1, with 7 nucleotides matching TRBD2. The V and J ends lost 4 bases and 9 bases, in that order; junction bases with no gene match: 16. The CDR3 loop spans 16 amino acids. Germline-derived CDR1 and CDR2 are SGHDT and YYEEEE. As DNA, the CDR3 is TGTGCCAGCAGCCCTCCTAGCGGAAACGGAAGGAGTGAGCAGTTCTTC. It translates to CASSPPSGNGRSEQFF.

This clone was observed a handful of times. V and J are TRBV4-3 and TRBJ2-1; D might be TRBD2 (5 bases). Germline-derived CDR1 and CDR2 are LGHNA and YSLEER. The V gene lost 0 bases and the J gene lost 5 bases, with 8 bases spanning the gap. This CDR3 contains 14 residues. The CDR3 sequence is CASSQDVGDNEQFF. The CDR3 nucleotides are TGCGCCAGCAGCCAAGATGTCGGGGACAATGAGCAGTTCTTC.

V and J are TRBV28 and TRBJ2-7; 7 nucleotides match TRBD2. Germline V gives CDR1 MDHEN, CDR2 SYDVKM. CDR3 length equals 15 residues. The J segment lost 0 bases and the V segment lost 7 bases, leaving 9 bases of the junction unmatched. This chain's CDR3 is CASTRPGGLSYEQYF. In nucleotides, the CDR3 is TGTGCCAGCACTCGTCCGGGGGGACTCTCCTACGAGCAGTACTTC.

V gene TRBV10-3 combines with J gene TRBJ2-6; no definite D call. V gave up 10 bases and J gave up 0 bases, with 13 bases separating them. Germline CDR1 is ENHRY and CDR2 is SYGVKD. The CDR3 runs to 15 residues. In DNA form, the CDR3 reads TGTGCCACCTCTTTACACAGCTCTGGGGCCAACGTCCTGACTTTC. Amino acids: CATSLHSSGANVLTF.

This chain links TRBV28 with TRBJ2-3; D is uncertain. V lost 2 bases, J lost 1 base, and 13 bases lay in between. This CDR3 is 16 amino acids long. In germline, CDR1 is MDHEN, CDR2 SYDVKM. The CDR3 spells CASSLAQALGTDTQYF. The DNA of the CDR3 is TGTGCCAGCAGTTTAGCCCAGGCCTTGGGCACAGATACGCAGTATTTT.

The chain employs TRBV7-9 and TRBJ2-7, with 11 bases aligning to TRBD1. With 3 bases clipped from V and 4 bases from J, the junction kept 2 bases outside the gene matches. The length of the CDR3 is 14 residues. Germline V gene sequence: CDR1 SEHNR, CDR2 FQNEAQ (reference sequence). In DNA form, the CDR3 reads TGTGCCAGCAGCTTGGACAGGGGGCGGTACGAGCAGTACTTC. This encodes CASSLDRGRYEQYF. The whole variable domain, remainder taken from reference TRBV7-9 and TRBJ2-7, is DTGVSQNPRHKITKRGQNVTFRCDPISEHNRLYWYRQTLGQGPEFLTYFQNEAQLEKSRLLSDRFSAERPKGSFSTLEIQRTEQGDSAMYLCASSLDRGRYEQYFGPGTRLTVT.

The table lists this clone with many counts. The same CDR3 also results from other DNA sequences found in this sample. The CDR3 spells CSVGLRETQYF. The CDR3 nucleotides read TGCAGCGTTGGTTTGCGGGAGACCCAGTACTTC. The gene calls are TRBV29-1 and TRBJ2-5, with no clear D. Trimming removed 4 bases from V and 5 bases from J, with 8 bases in between. The CDR3 loop spans 11 amino acids. Germline V gene data show CDR1 as SQVTM and CDR2 as ANQGSEA.

The chain combines TRBV5-5 with TRBJ1-2; weak D call: TRBD1 (5 bases). CDR1 is SGHKS, CDR2 YYEKEE, per germline (reference sequence). The V and J ends lost 4 bases and 8 bases respectively, with 12 bases between them. The CDR3 has 12 amino acids. The CDR3 sequence: CASSPRRGGYTF. The DNA of the CDR3 is TGTGCCAGCAGCCCCCGGCGGGGGGGCTACACCTTC.

The rearrangement uses TRBV6-1 and TRBJ2-5; TRBD2 matches 9 bases. The DNA end lines up better with TRBJ2-7; the J call may be wrong. The CDR3 has 12 residues. Germline-derived CDR1 and CDR2 are MNHNS and SASEGT. The CDR3 DNA reads TGTGCCAGCTGCGGGAGGGCCTACGAGCAGTACTTC. This translates into CASCGRAYEQYF.

In nucleotides, the CDR3 is TGTGCCAGCAGCTTGGTGGCAGTCAGCTCCTACAATGAGCAGTTCTTC. It encodes CASSLVAVSSYNEQFF. The rearrangement joins TRBV5-6 to TRBJ2-1, with D uncertain. Germline V gives CDR1 SGHDT, CDR2 YYEEEE. V lost 0 bases and J lost 0, with 10 bases in between. This CDR3 comprises 16 residues.